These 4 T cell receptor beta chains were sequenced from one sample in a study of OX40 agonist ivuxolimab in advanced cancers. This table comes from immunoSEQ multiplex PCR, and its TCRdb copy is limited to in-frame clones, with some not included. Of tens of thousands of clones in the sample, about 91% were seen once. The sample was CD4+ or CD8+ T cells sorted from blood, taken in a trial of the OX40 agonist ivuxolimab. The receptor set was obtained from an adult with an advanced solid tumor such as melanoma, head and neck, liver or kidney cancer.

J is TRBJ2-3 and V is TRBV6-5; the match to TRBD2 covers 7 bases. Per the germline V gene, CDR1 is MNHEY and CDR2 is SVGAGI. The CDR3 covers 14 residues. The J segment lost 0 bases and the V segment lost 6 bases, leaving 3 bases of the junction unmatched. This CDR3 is CASSWGGSTDTQYF. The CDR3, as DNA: TGTGCCAGCAGCTGGGGGGGAAGCACAGATACGCAGTATTTT.

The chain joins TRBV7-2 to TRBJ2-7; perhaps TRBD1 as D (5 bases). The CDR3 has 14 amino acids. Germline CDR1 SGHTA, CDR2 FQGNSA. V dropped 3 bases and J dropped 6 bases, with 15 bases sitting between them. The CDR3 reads CASSFNPGMGEQYF. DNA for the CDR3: TGTGCCAGCAGCTTCAATCCAGGGATGGGCGAGCAGTACTTC.

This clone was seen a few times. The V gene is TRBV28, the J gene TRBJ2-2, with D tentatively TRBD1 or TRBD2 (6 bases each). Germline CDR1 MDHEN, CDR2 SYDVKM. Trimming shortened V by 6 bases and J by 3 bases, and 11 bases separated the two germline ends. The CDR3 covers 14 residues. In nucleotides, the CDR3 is TGTGCCAGCAGAAGGGGGGAGGACACCGGGGAGCTGTTTTTT. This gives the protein CASRRGEDTGELFF.

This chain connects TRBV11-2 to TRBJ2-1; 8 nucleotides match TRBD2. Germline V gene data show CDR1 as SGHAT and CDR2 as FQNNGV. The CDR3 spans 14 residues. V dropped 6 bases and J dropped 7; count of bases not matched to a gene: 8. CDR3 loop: CASSLAGLINEQFF. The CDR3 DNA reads TGTGCCAGCAGTCTAGCGGGCCTTATAAATGAGCAGTTCTTC.